A selection of T cell receptor beta chains follows, all from one sample in a study of patients and donors after allogeneic stem cell transplantation. TCRdb used MiXCR to reprocess the RT-PCR reads, holding one entry per CDR3 protein. The sample shows hundreds of thousands of distinct CDR3 sequences, roughly 17% of them seen only once. Sequencing was done on a sample of blood, either unsorted or a sorted T cell fraction (not recorded which). The receptor set was obtained from a human donor who was either an allogeneic HSCT recipient or a stem cell or donor lymphocyte infusion donor (not recorded which). It is not recorded whose cells these are; they may come from a transplant donor. CDR3s include the opening cysteine and the closing phenylalanine or tryptophan. The D gene is left open where the match is weak. Expanded clones are given a class, and other clones once, few, many or no size at all.

clone size	V gene	J gene	D gene	CDR3 DNA	CDR3 protein
.	TRBV28	TRBJ1-2	TRBD1	TGTGCCAACCGACAGGGGGCTGACTATGGCTACACCTTC	CANRQGADYGYTF
few	TRBV20-1	TRBJ1-3	.	TGCAGTGCTAGGCTAGCAGCGGGAAACACCATATATTTT	CSARLAAGNTIYF
.	TRBV28	TRBJ1-1	.	TGTGCCAGCAGTTTAGCACTTGGGGTCAGGGAAGCTTTCTTT	CASSLALGVREAFF
few	TRBV6-5	TRBJ2-7	TRBD2	TGTGCCAGCAGTTACCGGGCGGGAGGTGTGTTCGAGCAGTACTTC	CASSYRAGGVFEQYF
few	TRBV12-3/TRBV12-4	TRBJ2-2	.	TGTGCCAGCAGTTCGTTGCGGGCTATCACCGGGGAGCTGTTTTTT	CASSSLRAITGELFF
few	TRBV12-3/TRBV12-4	TRBJ1-5	.	TGTGCCAGCAGTCCCGTGACGGGCTATCAGCCCCAGCATTTT	CASSPVTGYQPQHF
.	TRBV9	TRBJ1-1	.	TGTGCCAGCAGCGTAAACAGGGTGGGAATTTCCACTGAAGCTTTCTTT	CASSVNRVGISTEAFF
.	TRBV5-6	TRBJ2-7	TRBD1	TGTGCCAGCAGATCGATCGAAGTGTCCGGGACAGGGGACCCCTACGAGCAGTACTTC	CASRSIEVSGTGDPYEQYF
.	TRBV12-3/TRBV12-4	TRBJ1-2	.	TGTGCCAGCAGCGGCAGGGCTGTCTATGGCTACACCTTC	CASSGRAVYGYTF
few	TRBV6-5	TRBJ2-7	.	TGTGCCAGCAGTTACTCGGGTTCCTATCGGGAGCAGTACTTC	CASSYSGSYREQYF
many	TRBV7-3	TRBJ2-2	.	TGTGCCAGCAGGATTAGCGGAGGCAACACCGGGGAGCTGTTTTTT	CASRISGGNTGELFF
few	TRBV5-1	TRBJ2-7	.	TGCGCCAGCAGCTTGGGCGCTACCTCCTACGAGCAGTACTTC	CASSLGATSYEQYF
.	TRBV6-1	TRBJ2-6	TRBD2	TGTGCCAGCACGTTAGCGGGAGGGATTACCCGCTCTGGGGCCAACGTCCTGACTTTC	CASTLAGGITRSGANVLTF
.	TRBV7-9	TRBJ2-5	.	TGTGCCAGCAGCGTCCCGGGCGTCTACCAAGAGACCCAGTACTTC	CASSVPGVYQETQYF
many	TRBV12-3/TRBV12-4	TRBJ2-7	.	TGTGCCAGCAGTTTAAGAGGGGAAGGCGAGCAGTACTTC	CASSLRGEGEQYF
few	TRBV27	TRBJ2-3	.	TGTGCCAGCAGTTTGGGGCGAAAGGATACGCAGTATTTT	CASSLGRKDTQYF
many	TRBV28	TRBJ2-1	.	TGTGCCAGCAGTAAGAGGAATGAGCAGTTCTTC	CASSKRNEQFF
many	TRBV12-3/TRBV12-4	TRBJ2-1	.	TGTGCCAGCAGTTTAGGCCCGAGGGATGAGCAGTTCTTC	CASSLGPRDEQFF
.	TRBV6-5	TRBJ1-1	.	TGTGCCAGCAGTTACTCTTGGGGGGCTGAAGCTTTCTTT	CASSYSWGAEAFF
.	TRBV6-5	TRBJ1-1	.	TGTGCCAGCAGTTACGGGTCAGGTCTTATGAACACTGAAGCTTTCTTT	CASSYGSGLMNTEAFF
once	TRBV5-1	TRBJ2-7	TRBD2	TGCGCCAGCAGCTCTAGCGGGAATTTGGGCGAGCAGTACTTC	CASSSSGNLGEQYF
.	TRBV5-1	TRBJ2-1	TRBD2	TGCGCCAGCAGCTTGGGGCTAGCGGGGGCGAGTGAGCAGTTCTTC	CASSLGLAGASEQFF
few	TRBV5-1	TRBJ1-4	TRBD1	TGCGCCAGCTGTGTTGAGGGGGCTGGGGAAAAACTGTTTTTT	CASCVEGAGEKLFF
few	TRBV12-3/TRBV12-4	TRBJ2-7	.	TGTGCCAGCAGTAGGACAGACTACGAGCAGTACTTC	CASSRTDYEQYF
.	TRBV4-1	TRBJ2-7	TRBD2	TGCGCCAGCAGCCAAGTAGGGAGGGAAGGCGAGCAGTACTTC	CASSQVGREGEQYF
once	TRBV7-2	TRBJ1-6	.	TGTGCCAGCGATAATGGGTCTGGCGCCTATAATTCACCCCTCCACTTT	CASDNGSGAYNSPLHF
.	TRBV12-3/TRBV12-4	TRBJ2-7	TRBD1	TGTGCCAGCGCGAGGGGGACAGGGTACGAGCAGTACTTC	CASARGTGYEQYF
many	TRBV12-3/TRBV12-4	TRBJ2-1	.	TGTGCCAGCACCGAGGGGTCCCGTGAGTTCTTC	CASTEGSREFF
.	TRBV7-6	TRBJ2-1	.	TGTGCCAGCAGCCCCCGGGACAATCCCTACAATGAGCAGTTCTTC	CASSPRDNPYNEQFF
few	TRBV7-8	TRBJ1-1	.	TGTGCCAGCAGCCTAGGGGGGGGACGGGGAACTGAAGCTTTCTTT	CASSLGGGRGTEAFF
many	TRBV4-3	TRBJ2-3	.	TGCGCCAGCAGCCAAGATGTGAAGGGAAGTACAGATACGCAGTATTTT	CASSQDVKGSTDTQYF
.	TRBV20-1	TRBJ2-7	.	TGCAGTGCGACCTCTCCCCGGGAGATCCACGAGCAGTACTTC	CSATSPREIHEQYF
.	TRBV4-2	TRBJ2-3	.	TGTGCCAGCAGCCAACACAGGGAAACTAGCACAGATACGCAGTATTTT	CASSQHRETSTDTQYF
.	TRBV6-2/TRBV6-3	TRBJ1-5	TRBD1	TGTGCCAGCAGTTTTCAACCGGGACAGCGCAATCAGCCCCAGCATTTT	CASSFQPGQRNQPQHF
.	TRBV20-1	TRBJ2-3	.	TGCAGTGCTCCTACGGCGAGAACCCTCACAGATACGCAGTATTTT	CSAPTARTLTDTQYF
few	TRBV30	TRBJ1-3	TRBD1	TGTGCCTGGAGGACAGGGAATGGAAACACCATATATTTT	CAWRTGNGNTIYF
many	TRBV25-1	TRBJ1-3	.	TGTGCCAGCAGTGATTACAGATACTCTGGAAACACCATATATTTT	CASSDYRYSGNTIYF